One T cell receptor (beta chain) is described in this entry. Assignments of participants to cohorts depended upon their own reported clinical history. Recovery meant two consecutive negative NP/OP PCR tests, professional clearance, or resolved symptoms. The V gene end was trimmed by 5 bases and the J gene end by 4 bases; junction bases not matched to a gene: 4. The CDR3 is 13 amino acids. CDR1 LGHNT and CDR2 FRNRAP come from the germline V gene. Authors' methods: Estimation of nucleated cell counts relied on the amplification of reference gene primers. The table came from immunoSEQ multiplex PCR; TCRdb's copy has only in-frame clones and leaves some out. That table gives V, J and clone size, and the DNA gave D and trimming. The sample lists approximately 230,000 clones; more than 75% were seen once. This record comes from a study of blood T cell repertoires in COVID-19.

Sample: PBMCs or T cells enriched from blood (not recorded which). This rearrangement joins TRBV12-5 to TRBJ1-1; 7 bases fit TRBD1. The receptor's source is a man aged 40-49 years who had recovered from COVID-19. The CDR3 coding sequence is TGTGCTAGTGGTCGACAGGGAACCACTGAAGCTTTCTTT. Translated, it gives CASGRQGTTEAFF.